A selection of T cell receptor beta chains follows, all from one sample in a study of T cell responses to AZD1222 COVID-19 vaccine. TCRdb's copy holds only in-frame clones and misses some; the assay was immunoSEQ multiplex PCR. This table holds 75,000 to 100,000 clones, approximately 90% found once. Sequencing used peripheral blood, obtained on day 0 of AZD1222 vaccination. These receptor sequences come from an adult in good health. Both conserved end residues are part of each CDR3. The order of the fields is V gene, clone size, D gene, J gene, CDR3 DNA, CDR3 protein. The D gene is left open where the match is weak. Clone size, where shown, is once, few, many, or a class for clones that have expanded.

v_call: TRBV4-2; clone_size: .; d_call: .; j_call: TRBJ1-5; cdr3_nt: TGTGCCAGCAGCCAACAGGGAGGGGGACAGCCCCAGCATTTT; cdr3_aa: CASSQQGGGQPQHF
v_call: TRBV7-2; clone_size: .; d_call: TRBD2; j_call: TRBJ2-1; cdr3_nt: TGTGCCAGCAGCGTTTTAGCGGGAAATGAGCAGTTCTTC; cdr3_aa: CASSVLAGNEQFF
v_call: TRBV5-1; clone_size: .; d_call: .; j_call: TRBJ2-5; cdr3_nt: TGCGCCAGCAGCTTGACAGACGGGTACCAAGAGACCCAGTACTTC; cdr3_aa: CASSLTDGYQETQYF
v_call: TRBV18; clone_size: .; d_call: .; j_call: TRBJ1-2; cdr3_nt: TGTGCCAGCTCACCAGACACTTCTAACTATGGCTACACCTTC; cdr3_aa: CASSPDTSNYGYTF
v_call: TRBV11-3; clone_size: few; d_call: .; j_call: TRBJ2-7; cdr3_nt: TGTGCCAGCAGCTTAGAGAACGGGGTTTCCTACGAGCAGTACTTC; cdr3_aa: CASSLENGVSYEQYF
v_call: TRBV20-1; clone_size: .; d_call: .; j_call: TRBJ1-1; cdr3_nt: TGCAGTGCTAGTTTTGGACAGACGAACACTGAAGCTTTCTTT; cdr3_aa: CSASFGQTNTEAFF
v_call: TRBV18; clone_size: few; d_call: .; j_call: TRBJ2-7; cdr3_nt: TGTGCCAGCTCAGTGGACAGCTACGAGCAGTACTTC; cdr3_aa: CASSVDSYEQYF
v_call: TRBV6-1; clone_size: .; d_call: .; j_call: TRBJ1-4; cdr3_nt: TGTGCCAGCAGTGATGAGGAGACTGAAAAACTGTTTTTT; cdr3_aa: CASSDEETEKLFF
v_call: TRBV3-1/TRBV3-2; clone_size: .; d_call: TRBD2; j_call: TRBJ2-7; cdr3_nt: TGTGCCAGCAGCCAAGATCTTCTAGCGGAATACTCCTACGAGCAGTACTTC; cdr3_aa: CASSQDLLAEYSYEQYF
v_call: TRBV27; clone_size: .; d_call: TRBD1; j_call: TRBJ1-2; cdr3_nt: TGTGCCAGCAGAGTCACGGGACAGGGGGCAAAAGGCTACACCTTC; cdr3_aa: CASRVTGQGAKGYTF